Presented here are 19 T cell receptor beta chains from one specimen sequenced in a study of blood T cell repertoires in COVID-19. Produced via immunoSEQ multiplex PCR; TCRdb's table is partial and in-frame only. The sample contains more than 100,000 clones, 80% to 90% of which appear only once. The sample consisted of peripheral blood. Source of these receptors: a human donor in a cohort sampled during active COVID-19.

V and J are TRBV5-4 and TRBJ2-2; maybe TRBD1 (6 bases). The CDR3 runs to 12 residues. V was clipped by 5 bases and J by 8 bases, with 10 bases between them. Germline values: CDR1 SGHNT, CDR2 YYREEE (reference sequence). The CDR3 loop reads CASRGQVGELFF. DNA for the CDR3: TGTGCCAGCAGGGGACAAGTTGGGGAGCTGTTTTTT.

This clone was seen a single time. The chain uses TRBV11-2 and TRBJ1-6, with 7 bases matching TRBD1. Germline V CDR1 and CDR2: SGHAT, FQNNGV. The CDR3 consists of 15 residues. V lost 6 bases to trimming and J lost 4 bases; unmatched junction nucleotides: 6. The CDR3 sequence is CASRSGTAYNSPLHF. CDR3 sequence (DNA): TGTGCCAGCAGGTCCGGGACAGCTTATAATTCACCCCTCCACTTT.

This clone has only one observation. The chain joins TRBV2 to TRBJ1-3; no clear D gene. There are 14 residues in the CDR3. Per the germline V gene, CDR1 is SNHLY and CDR2 is FYNNEI. Deletions cut 7 bases from V and 2 bases from J, with 12 bases between. CDR3 loop: CASKGTGTGNTIYF. The CDR3 bases are TGTGCCAGCAAAGGAACGGGAACTGGAAACACCATATATTTT.

This clone was recorded a few times. This chain links TRBV4-1 with TRBJ2-6; 8 positions match TRBD1. CDR1 and CDR2 (germline): MGHRA, YSYEKL. The CDR3 runs to 18 residues. Germline trimming cut 4 bases from V and 0 bases from J; bases unmatched to any gene: 8. CDR3 sequence (DNA): TGCGCCAGCAGCCTTCTGGGACAGGTCAACTCTGGGGCCAACGTCCTGACTTTC. Protein: CASSLLGQVNSGANVLTF.

The rearrangement uses TRBV28 and TRBJ1-2; the match to TRBD1 covers 7 bases. The CDR3 is 13 amino acids. V was pared by 3 bases and J by 5 bases, with 3 bases of the junction left unmatched. The germline CDR1 and CDR2 sequences are MDHEN and SYDVKM. CDR3 in amino acids: CASSFVQGYGYTF. DNA of the CDR3: TGTGCCAGCAGTTTTGTACAGGGGTATGGCTACACCTTC.

The CDR3 is CASSPKDQGRQPQHF. In DNA form, the CDR3 reads TGTGCCAGCAGCCCCAAAGACCAGGGGCGGCAGCCCCAGCATTTT. The chain combines TRBV5-5 with TRBJ1-5; a possible D gene is TRBD1 (6 bases). Germline CDR1 SGHKS, CDR2 YYEKEE (reference sequence). Trimming cost V 4 bases and J 7 bases, with 18 bases left between them. There are 15 residues in the CDR3.

The gene calls are TRBV10-3 and TRBJ2-1; TRBD1 agrees at 7 bases. V gave up 0 bases and J gave up 9 bases; unmatched junction bases: 8. CDR3 size: 15 residues. In germline, CDR1 is ENHRY, CDR2 SYGVKD. The CDR3 bases are TGTGCCATCAGTGAGTCGCCAGGGGGTAAAAGTGAGCAGTTCTTC. It encodes CAISESPGGKSEQFF.

The V and J genes are TRBV5-1 and TRBJ2-7; 10 bases agree with TRBD2. Trimming removed 6 bases from V and 4 bases from J; junction bases left unmatched: 10. CDR3 length: 15 amino acids. Germline CDR1 and CDR2: SGHRS and YFSETQ. CDR3 nucleotide sequence: TGCGCCAGCAAGGCCCTAGCGGGAGATAATTACGAGCAGTACTTC. Amino acid sequence: CASKALAGDNYEQYF. Looking up the rest from reference TRBV5-1 and TRBJ2-7 gives the full variable domain: KAGVTQTPRYLIKTRGQQVTLSCSPISGHRSVSWYQQTPGQGLQFLFEYFSETQRNKGNFPGRFSGRQFSNSRSEMNVSTLELGDSALYLCASKALAGDNYEQYFGPGTRLTVT.

The CDR3, as DNA: TGTGCCAGCAGCGCCCGACAGGGAATGGATGAAAAACTGTTTTTT. Its translation is CASSARQGMDEKLFF. This chain connects TRBV13 to TRBJ1-4; 7 bases align to TRBD1. The CDR3 length is 15 residues. The junction had 9 bases not matched to a gene; V was cut back by 5 bases and J by 6 bases. The germline CDR1 and CDR2 sequences are PRHDT and FYEKMQ (reference sequence).

V usage is TRBV4-2 and J usage is TRBJ2-3, with D perhaps matching TRBD2 (6 bases). This CDR3 region has 15 residues. V was trimmed by 1 base and J by 2 bases, leaving 10 bases between them. Germline values: CDR1 LGHNA, CDR2 YNFKEQ. The CDR3 DNA reads as TGTGCCAGCAGCCAAGGAAGCGGGCTCACAGATACGCAGTATTTT. It specifies CASSQGSGLTDTQYF.

This chain uses TRBV30 with TRBJ1-2, with 8 bases identical to TRBD1. Germline V gene lookup returns CDR1 GTSNPN and CDR2 SVGIG (reference sequence). The length of the CDR3 is 15 residues. V dropped 3 bases and J dropped 4; count of bases not matched to a gene: 10. Written as DNA, the CDR3 is TGTGCCTGGAGCCCCGGACAGGGCTTTTCCTATGGCTACACCTTC. Amino acid sequence: CAWSPGQGFSYGYTF.

The V gene is TRBV10-3, the J gene TRBJ1-5; D ambiguous. Between the trimmed V and J ends, which lost 0 bases and 2 bases, there was a span of 8 bases. CDR3 length equals 15 residues. The germline V gene encodes CDR1 ENHRY and CDR2 SYGVKD. The CDR3 coding sequence is TGTGCCATCAGTGAGTCCGGGGTTGGCAATCAGCCCCAGCATTTT. Encoded protein: CAISESGVGNQPQHF.

V and J are TRBV9 and TRBJ2-1, with D possibly TRBD2 on 6 matching bases. The germline V gene has CDR1 SGDLS and CDR2 YYNGEE. Trimming cost V 0 bases and J 6 bases, with 16 bases left between them. This CDR3 is built from 16 residues. The CDR3 loop reads CASSVAWNVGLNEQFF. The CDR3 DNA sequence: TGTGCCAGCAGCGTAGCTTGGAACGTGGGACTCAATGAGCAGTTCTTC.

The J gene is TRBJ2-7, the V gene TRBV6-2 or TRBV6-3; TRBD2 is a possible D gene (5 bases). The CDR3 totals 12 residues. Trimming cost V 0 bases and J 11 bases, with 11 bases left between them. Germline values: CDR1 MNHEY, CDR2 SVGEGT. The chain's CDR3 is CASSYSPGEKYF. The DNA of the CDR3 is TGTGCCAGCAGTTACTCTCCCGGGGAGAAGTACTTC.

This CDR3 is CASSQGSSYEQYF. CDR3 in DNA: TGTGCCAGCAGCCAAGGTAGTTCCTACGAGCAGTACTTC. V is TRBV3-1 (or the pseudogene TRBV3-2) and J is TRBJ2-7; D remains ambiguous. V dropped 1 base and J dropped 1 base, with 5 bases sitting between them. The CDR3 is 13 amino acids. Per germline, CDR1 LGHDT and CDR2 YNNKEL (reference sequence).

The chain combines TRBV11-2 with TRBJ1-6; 8 bases agree with TRBD1. With 1 base clipped from V and 5 bases from J, the junction kept 4 bases outside the gene matches. The CDR3 runs to 16 residues. Germline assignment: CDR1 SGHAT and CDR2 FQNNGV. CDR3 coding DNA: TGTGCCAGCAGCTTAGGAGGACAGGGCAATAATTCACCCCTCCACTTT. Protein sequence: CASSLGGQGNNSPLHF.

The rearrangement joins TRBV5-1 to TRBJ2-1, with 12 bases fitting TRBD2. V was pared by 6 bases and J by 5 bases, with 3 bases of the junction left unmatched. The CDR3 totals 14 residues. Germline V lookup: CDR1 SGHRS, CDR2 YFSETQ. CDR3 sequence reads: CASTLAGGNNEQFF. CDR3 nucleotide sequence: TGCGCCAGCACTCTAGCGGGGGGGAACAATGAGCAGTTCTTC.

This chain joins TRBV4-3 and TRBJ1-6; the D gene is possibly TRBD1 (5 bases). Germline V CDR1 and CDR2: LGHNA, YSLEER. CDR3 length equals 16 residues. Trimming removed 0 bases at V and 10 bases at J, with 16 bases between. The CDR3 coding sequence is TGCGCCAGCAGCCAAGATCTTCCGGGGGTAGGGTCACCCCTCCACTTT. Its translation is CASSQDLPGVGSPLHF.

The chain employs TRBV19 and TRBJ2-3; 7 bases fit TRBD2. CDR3 length: 14 residues. Germline V gene lookup returns CDR1 LNHDA and CDR2 SQIVND (reference sequence). V lost 9 bases to trimming and J lost 2 bases; unmatched junction nucleotides: 8. The CDR3: CASGRTGYTDTQYF. The CDR3 coding sequence is TGTGCCAGCGGGAGGACGGGATACACAGATACGCAGTATTTT.